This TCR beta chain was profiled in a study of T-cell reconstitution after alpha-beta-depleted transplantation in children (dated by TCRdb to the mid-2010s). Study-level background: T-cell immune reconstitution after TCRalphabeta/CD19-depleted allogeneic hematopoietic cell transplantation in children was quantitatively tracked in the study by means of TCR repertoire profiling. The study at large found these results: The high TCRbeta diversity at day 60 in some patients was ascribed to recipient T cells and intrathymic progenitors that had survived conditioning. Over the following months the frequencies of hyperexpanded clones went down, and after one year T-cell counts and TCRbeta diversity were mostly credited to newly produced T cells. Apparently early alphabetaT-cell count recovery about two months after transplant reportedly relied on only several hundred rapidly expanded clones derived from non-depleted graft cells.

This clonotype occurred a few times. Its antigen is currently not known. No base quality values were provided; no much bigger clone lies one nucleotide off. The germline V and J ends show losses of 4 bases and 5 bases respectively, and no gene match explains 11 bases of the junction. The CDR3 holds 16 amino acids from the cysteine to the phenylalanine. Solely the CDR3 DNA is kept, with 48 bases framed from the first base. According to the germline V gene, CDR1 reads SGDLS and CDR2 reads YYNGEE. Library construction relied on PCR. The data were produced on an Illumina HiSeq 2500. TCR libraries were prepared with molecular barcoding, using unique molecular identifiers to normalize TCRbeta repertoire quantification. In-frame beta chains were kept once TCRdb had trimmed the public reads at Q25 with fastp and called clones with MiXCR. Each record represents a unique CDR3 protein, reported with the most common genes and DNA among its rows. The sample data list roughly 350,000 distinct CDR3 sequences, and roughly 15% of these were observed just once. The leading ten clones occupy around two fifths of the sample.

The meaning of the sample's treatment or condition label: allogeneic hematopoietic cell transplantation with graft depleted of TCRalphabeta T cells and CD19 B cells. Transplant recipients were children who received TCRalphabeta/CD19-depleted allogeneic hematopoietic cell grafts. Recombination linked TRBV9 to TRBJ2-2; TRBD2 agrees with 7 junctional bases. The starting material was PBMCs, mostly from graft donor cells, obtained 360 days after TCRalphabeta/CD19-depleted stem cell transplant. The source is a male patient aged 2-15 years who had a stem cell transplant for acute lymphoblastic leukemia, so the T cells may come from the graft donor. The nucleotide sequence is TGTGCCAGCAGCCCATGGATGCGGGAGAGAACCGGGGAGCTGTTTTTT. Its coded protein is CASSPWMRERTGELFF.